What follows are 20 T cell receptor beta chains derived from one specimen sequenced in a study of shared clonotypes between healthy human individuals. Clones were read by immunoSEQ multiplex PCR, and TCRdb kept only the in-frame ones, dropping some. The sample has some 2.4 million clones, more than 85% seen once. Sequenced material: naive CD4+ T cells from PBMCs. Regarding subset: CD45RA+ positively selected. Receptors were obtained from a man between 18 and 29 years old in good health. Some clones in this sample may be carry-over from other donors' samples.

The V and J genes are TRBV7-9 and TRBJ2-5; 11 nucleotides agree with TRBD2. The DNA end is more similar to TRBJ2-7, so the J call may be wrong. The CDR3 totals 14 residues. Germline V CDR1 and CDR2: SEHNR, FQNEAQ (reference sequence). The CDR3 bases are TGTGCCAGCAGCCCTGGACTAGCGGGCTACGAGCAGTACTTC. It encodes CASSPGLAGYEQYF.

This chain uses TRBV9 with TRBJ1-2; D is uncertain. Trimming pared 1 base from V and 5 bases from J, leaving 9 bases between. CDR1 is SGDLS and CDR2 is YYNGEE in the germline V gene. The CDR3 is 13 amino acids. CDR3 region: CASSVRPAYGYTF. The CDR3 coding sequence is TGTGCCAGCAGCGTACGGCCGGCTTATGGCTACACCTTC.

V and J are TRBV28 and TRBJ2-4; D remains unclear. CDR1 MDHEN and CDR2 SYDVKM come from the germline V gene. Trimming took 6 bases from V and 6 from J, leaving 12 bases between them. The CDR3 covers 13 residues. The CDR3 spells CASSPPSVNIQYF. The CDR3 DNA reads as TGTGCCAGCAGCCCCCCCAGCGTAAACATTCAGTACTTC.

The V gene is TRBV6-6, the J gene TRBJ1-2; perhaps TRBD1 as D (6 bases). The CDR3 totals 13 residues. Trimming removed 6 bases at V and 5 bases at J, with 13 bases between. CDR1 and CDR2 (germline): MNHNY, SVGAGI (reference sequence). The CDR3 sequence: CASSPGTFYGYTF. CDR3 DNA sequence: TGTGCCAGCAGCCCTGGGACATTTTATGGCTACACCTTC.

The chain recombines TRBV7-2 with TRBJ2-5, with D perhaps TRBD1 (6 bases). The CDR3 runs to 14 residues. V lost 5 bases, J lost 4 bases, and 14 bases lay in between. Per the germline V gene, CDR1 is SGHTA and CDR2 is FQGNSA. CDR3 loop: CASSPVIGGETQYF. In DNA form, the CDR3 reads TGTGCCAGCAGCCCTGTGATAGGGGGAGAGACCCAGTACTTC. Together with reference TRBV7-2 and TRBJ2-5, the CDR3 gives the full variable domain: GAGVSQSPSNKVTEKGKDVELRCDPISGHTALYWYRQSLGQGLEFLIYFQGNSAPDKSGLPSDRFSAERTGGSVSTLTIQRTQQEDSAVYLCASSPVIGGETQYFGPGTRLLVL.

J is TRBJ2-6 and V is TRBV21-1; the table gives TRBD1 as D, unverified against the DNA. TRBV21-1 is noted as a pseudogene. There are 18 residues in the CDR3. CDR3 DNA sequence: TGTGCCAGCAGCAAAGGGCGGACACGATACTCTGGGGCCAACGTCCTGACTTTC. Its protein is CASSKGRTRYSGANVLTF.

This chain links TRBV6-6 with TRBJ2-7, with D perhaps matching TRBD2 (6 bases). Looked up from germline, CDR1 is MNHNY and CDR2 is SVGAGI (reference sequence). This CDR3 region has 15 residues. Deletions cut 7 bases from V and 2 bases from J, with 18 bases between. The CDR3 loop reads CASNHEAASAYEQYF. The CDR3 nucleotides read TGTGCCAGCAACCACGAGGCGGCTAGCGCCTACGAGCAGTACTTC.

The CDR3 loop is CASSPRQGRRSNYGYTF. CDR3 sequence (DNA): TGCGCCAGCAGCCCACGACAGGGGCGACGATCTAACTATGGCTACACCTTC. This rearrangement joins TRBV5-1 to TRBJ1-2; 8 bases fit TRBD1. Looked up from germline, CDR1 is SGHRS and CDR2 is YFSETQ. The CDR3 spans 17 residues. V trimming: 4 bases; J trimming: 0 bases; junction bases outside the gene matches: 11.

The V call is TRBV18, the J call TRBJ2-1, with 7 bases fitting TRBD2. Germline V gene data show CDR1 as KGHSH and CDR2 as LQKENI. CDR3 size: 16 residues. V dropped 5 bases and J dropped 0; count of bases not matched to a gene: 7. CDR3 sequence (DNA): TGTGCCAGCTCATCCATCGGGAGGAGCTCCTACAATGAGCAGTTCTTC. Translated, it gives CASSSIGRSSYNEQFF.

This clone was counted a single time. V is TRBV4-1 and J is TRBJ2-3; 10 bases agree with TRBD2. This CDR3 spans 17 amino acids. Germline V gene data show CDR1 as MGHRA and CDR2 as YSYEKL. J lost 0 bases, V lost 4 bases, and 7 bases had no gene match. CDR3: CASSPPTSGLSTDTQYF. The CDR3 nucleotides are TGCGCCAGCAGCCCCCCGACTAGCGGGCTAAGCACAGATACGCAGTATTTT.

This chain connects TRBV27 to TRBJ1-5; TRBD1 is a possible D gene (6 bases). In germline, CDR1 is MNHEY, CDR2 SMNVEV (reference sequence). V lost 5 bases and J 0 bases, leaving 20 bases between the germline ends. The CDR3 sequence is 18 residues long. The CDR3 here is CASSTGPLGLYSNQPQHF. CDR3 DNA sequence: TGTGCCAGCAGTACAGGGCCTTTGGGGCTATATAGCAATCAGCCCCAGCATTTT.

V usage is TRBV28 and J usage is TRBJ2-7; 9 bases align to TRBD1. Unmatched junction bases numbered 8, after V lost 5 bases and J lost 0 bases. Germline CDR1 reads MDHEN; CDR2 reads SYDVKM. The CDR3 is 16 amino acids. CDR3 nucleotides: TGTGCCAGCAGTCCGTTGGGACAGGGAGCCTCCTACGAGCAGTACTTC. This sequence encodes CASSPLGQGASYEQYF. The complete variable domain, with remaining parts taken from reference TRBV28 and TRBJ2-7, reads DVKVTQSSRYLVKRTGEKVFLECVQDMDHENMFWYRQDPGLGLRLIYFSYDVKMKEKGDIPEGYSVSREKKERFSLILESASTNQTSMYLCASSPLGQGASYEQYFGPGTRLTVT.

This clone has just one count. The chain combines TRBV20-1 with TRBJ2-7; D is perhaps TRBD1 (5 bases). The germline CDR1 and CDR2 sequences are DFQATT and SNEGSKA (reference sequence). This CDR3 region has 11 residues. Trimming removed 5 bases from V and 6 bases from J, with 11 bases in between. Here the CDR3 reads CSAPQGSEQYF. For the CDR3, the DNA is TGCAGTGCTCCGCAGGGCAGCGAGCAGTACTTC.

The chain's CDR3 is CASSASSRRGVYNEQFF. CDR3 DNA: TGTGCCAGCAGTGCCTCGAGTCGTCGAGGGGTATACAATGAGCAGTTCTTC. This chain joins TRBV25-1 and TRBJ2-1, with D perhaps TRBD1 or TRBD2 (5 bases each). The germline gives CDR1 MGHDK, CDR2 SYGVNS. V lost 4 bases and J 4 bases, leaving 20 bases between the germline ends. The CDR3 length is 17 residues.

This chain uses TRBV11-2 with TRBJ2-5; tentatively, D is TRBD2 (6 bases). The J call may be incorrect, as the DNA end agrees better with TRBJ2-7. There are 12 residues in the CDR3. The germline V gene has CDR1 SGHAT and CDR2 FQNNGV. The CDR3 loop is CASSFRRDEQYF. In DNA form, the CDR3 reads TGTGCCAGCAGCTTTAGGAGGGACGAGCAGTACTTC.

In its sample, this clone was seen once. The chain links TRBV6-6 to TRBJ2-3; D not resolved. The CDR3 has 12 residues. Germline lookup yields CDR1 MNHNY and CDR2 SVGAGI (reference sequence). V was pared by 5 bases and J by 2 bases, with 5 bases between. The CDR3 region has the DNA TGTGCCAGCAGTACTAACACAGATACGCAGTATTTT. Its protein product is CASSTNTDTQYF.

This chain uses TRBV14 with TRBJ2-1, with D possibly called TRBD1 or TRBD2 (5 bases each). Germline loops: CDR1 SGHDN, CDR2 FVKESK. The V and J ends lost 3 bases and 8 bases respectively, with 8 bases between them. CDR3 size: 12 residues. In DNA form, the CDR3 reads TGTGCCAGCAGCCACGGGGCAGATGAGCAGTTCTTC. This sequence encodes CASSHGADEQFF.

The chain recombines TRBV5-3 with TRBJ2-1; 15 positions match TRBD2. TRBV5-3 is known as an ORF, though its function is uncertain. J lost 1 base, V lost 4 bases, and 6 bases had no gene match. The CDR3 runs 18 residues. CDR3: CARSKPGLAGGSYNEQFF. The CDR3 DNA reads as TGTGCCAGAAGCAAACCGGGACTAGCGGGAGGATCCTACAATGAGCAGTTCTTC.

This chain links TRBV5-4 with TRBJ2-3, with unresolved D. The CDR3 totals 15 residues. Germline values: CDR1 SGHNT, CDR2 YYREEE (reference sequence). Trimming took 5 bases from V and 2 from J, leaving 15 bases between them. The CDR3 region is CASRLDMPPTDTQYF. CDR3 bases: TGTGCCAGCAGGTTAGACATGCCGCCCACAGATACGCAGTATTTT.

This clone came up once. The chain employs TRBV2 and TRBJ2-2; D is unclear. The germline V gene encodes CDR1 SNHLY and CDR2 FYNNEI. The CDR3 covers 14 residues. The V gene lost 2 bases and the J gene lost 1 base, with 5 bases spanning the gap. The CDR3 spells CASSELENTGELFF. For the CDR3, the DNA is TGTGCCAGCAGTGAACTCGAGAACACCGGGGAGCTGTTTTTT.